These 27 T cell receptor beta chains were sequenced from one sample in a study of T-cell memory formation after mild COVID-19. Each CDR3 protein gets one entry after TCRdb re-called the 5' RACE reads with MiXCR. The sample has about 150,000 distinct CDR3 sequences, 10% to 15% seen once. Input material: PBMCs or a T cell subset sorted from them (not recorded which). The source of these receptors is a young man who had mild COVID-19 (a few samples of this study predate the infection). Cell type and time point are not known.

The chain is built from TRBV7-8 and TRBJ2-7; 7 bases match TRBD1. V trimming: 1 base; J trimming: 0 bases; junction bases outside the gene matches: 9. There are 17 residues in the CDR3. Germline loops: CDR1 SGHVS, CDR2 FQNEAQ. The DNA of the CDR3 is TGTGCCAGCAGCTTAGGAGGGGGACAGTTGAGCTCCTACGAGCAGTACGTC. It yields the protein CASSLGGGQLSSYEQYV.

The chain carries TRBV28 and TRBJ1-2; D remains ambiguous. There are 13 residues in the CDR3. Germline V gene lookup returns CDR1 MDHEN and CDR2 SYDVKM. Trimming took 8 bases from V and 5 from J, leaving 15 bases between them. The CDR3 protein is CASRPGQNYGYTF. The CDR3 coding sequence is TGTGCCAGCCGTCCCGGGCAGAATTATGGCTACACCTTC.

This sequence joins TRBV6-6 and TRBJ1-1; the D gene is possibly TRBD1 (6 bases). CDR3 length: 13 residues. CDR1 MNHNY and CDR2 SVGAGI come from the germline V gene (reference sequence). V was cut by 10 bases and J by 3 bases, with 15 bases left in between. The CDR3 nucleotides read TGTGCCACCGGCCGGCCAGGGGACACTGAAGCTTTCTTT. This codes for CATGRPGDTEAFF.

The chain links TRBV21-1 to TRBJ2-1. TRBV21-1 is noted as a pseudogene. This CDR3 is 13 amino acids long. CDR3: CASSHRRAKEQFF. The CDR3 nucleotides read TGTGCCAGCAGCCACCGACGGGCCAAGGAGCAGTTCTTC.

The chain combines TRBV5-5 with TRBJ1-3; D is undetermined. The CDR3 spans 14 residues. V lost 0 bases to trimming and J lost 0 bases, with 4 bases between them. Germline V gene sequence: CDR1 SGHKS, CDR2 YYEKEE (reference sequence). CDR3 sequence reads: CASSLVHSGNTIYF. DNA for the CDR3: TGTGCCAGCAGCTTGGTCCACTCTGGAAACACCATATATTTT.

This clonotype was seen only a few times. This rearrangement joins TRBV2 to TRBJ2-2; D not certain. V lost 2 bases to trimming and J lost 1 base, with 11 bases between them. This CDR3 is 16 amino acids long. Germline CDR1 is SNHLY and CDR2 is FYNNEI. The CDR3 DNA reads as TGTGCCAGCAGTGAACGGGCGTCGAAGAACACCGGGGAGCTGTTTTTT. Residues: CASSERASKNTGELFF.

In this sample, this clonotype turned up a few times. The CDR3 protein is CATSRAPTGNEKLFF. Written as DNA, the CDR3 is TGTGCCACCAGCAGAGCTCCGACAGGGAATGAAAAACTGTTTTTT. This chain uses TRBV15 with TRBJ1-4; the match to TRBD1 covers 7 bases. This CDR3 has 15 residues. With V trimmed by 1 base and J by 5 bases, 4 bases remained unmatched. Germline values: CDR1 LNHNV, CDR2 YYDKDF (reference sequence).

This clonotype has only a few counts. The rearrangement uses TRBV5-1 and TRBJ1-3; possibly TRBD1 for D (6 bases). Germline V gene lookup returns CDR1 SGHRS and CDR2 YFSETQ. The V gene lost 4 bases and the J gene lost 0 bases, with 14 bases spanning the gap. There are 16 residues in the CDR3. CDR3 loop: CASSLGGHDSGNTIYF. The CDR3 nucleotides read TGCGCCAGCAGCCTAGGGGGACATGACTCTGGAAACACCATATATTTT.

In its sample, this clonotype was seen a few times. The rearrangement joins TRBV5-1 to TRBJ1-6; no clear D gene. CDR1 and CDR2 (germline): SGHRS, YFSETQ. There are 14 residues in the CDR3. V lost 3 bases and J 0 bases, leaving 4 bases between the germline ends. In DNA, the CDR3 is TGCGCCAGCAGCTGGGACTCCTATAATTCACCCCTCCACTTT. Its translation is CASSWDSYNSPLHF.

There are a few counts of this clonotype. This rearrangement joins TRBV28 to TRBJ1-1; a possible D gene is TRBD1 (5 bases). This CDR3 has 15 residues. Trimming took off 4 bases at V and 5 bases at J, with 17 bases between the two ends. Germline V gene data show CDR1 as MDHEN and CDR2 as SYDVKM. Here the CDR3 DNA reads TGTGCCAGCAGTTCACGGGACCTCGTGCGGACTGAAGCTTTCTTT. Translating it yields CASSSRDLVRTEAFF. The variable domain in full, with the rest retrieved from reference TRBV28 and TRBJ1-1, is DVKVTQSSRYLVKRTGEKVFLECVQDMDHENMFWYRQDPGLGLRLIYFSYDVKMKEKGDIPEGYSVSREKKERFSLILESASTNQTSMYLCASSSRDLVRTEAFFGQGTRLTVV.

This clonotype was detected a few times. The V call is TRBV7-3, the J call TRBJ1-6; possible D gene TRBD1, 5 bases. There are 15 residues in the CDR3. V shed 3 bases and J shed 3 bases, with 9 bases lying between them. Germline CDR1 is SGHTA and CDR2 is FQGTGA. The CDR3 nucleotides read TGTGCCAGCAGCTTGGGGCAAAGCTATAATTCACCCCTCCACTTT. Protein sequence: CASSLGQSYNSPLHF.

V is TRBV3-1 and J is TRBJ2-3; D remains ambiguous. V lost 4 bases and J lost 0, with 8 bases in between. Germline V CDR1 and CDR2: LGHDT, YNNKEL (reference sequence). There are 14 residues in the CDR3. The CDR3 protein is CASSLDLSTDTQYF. CDR3 sequence (DNA): TGTGCCAGCAGCCTTGACCTGAGCACAGATACGCAGTATTTT.

The gene calls are TRBV9 and TRBJ1-6; 7 bases are shared with TRBD1. CDR1 and CDR2 from the germline V gene are SGDLS and YYNGEE. The J segment lost 0 bases and the V segment lost 4 bases, leaving 7 bases of the junction unmatched. The CDR3 runs to 17 residues. Here the CDR3 reads CASSSRGSRSYNSPLHF. As DNA, the CDR3 is TGTGCCAGCAGCTCCAGGGGGAGCCGCTCCTATAATTCACCCCTCCACTTT.

The V and J genes are TRBV20-1 and TRBJ2-7; no firm D call. CDR3 length equals 12 residues. With 7 bases removed from V and 0 bases from J, the gap between germline ends came to 10 bases. CDR1 is DFQATT, CDR2 SNEGSKA, per germline (reference sequence). CDR3 sequence (DNA): TGCAGTGTTGAGGATCTCTCCTACGAGCAGTACTTC. This codes for CSVEDLSYEQYF.

The V gene is TRBV15, the J gene TRBJ2-3; maybe TRBD1 (6 bases). The germline CDR1 and CDR2 sequences are LNHNV and YYDKDF (reference sequence). The CDR3 is 17 amino acids. V was pared by 0 bases and J by 7 bases, with 20 bases between. DNA for the CDR3: TGTGCCACCAGCAGAGATCTCAGGGGCTCGTTGTTGAATACGCAGTATTTT. Residues: CATSRDLRGSLLNTQYF. Filled out from reference TRBV15 and TRBJ2-3, the complete variable domain reads DAMVIQNPRYQVTQFGKPVTLSCSQTLNHNVMYWYQQKSSQAPKLLFHYYDKDFNNEADTPDNFQSRRPNTSFCFLDIRSPGLGDTAMYLCATSRDLRGSLLNTQYFGPGTRLTVL.

This clonotype has only a few counts. The chain recombines TRBV11-2 with TRBJ2-3; tentative D call: TRBD1 (6 bases). The CDR3 extends over 14 amino acids. Germline V gene data show CDR1 as SGHAT and CDR2 as FQNNGV. V dropped 5 bases and J dropped 4 bases, with 13 bases sitting between them. CDR3 DNA sequence: TGTGCCAGCAGCCGCAGGGGTGGGCCAGATACGCAGTATTTT. It translates to CASSRRGGPDTQYF.

This clonotype was counted only a few times. The chain joins TRBV7-2 to TRBJ2-1; D possibly corresponds to TRBD2 (6 bases). V was pared by 8 bases and J by 9 bases, with 11 bases between. The germline V gene has CDR1 SGHTA and CDR2 FQGNSA. This CDR3 is 11 amino acids long. This CDR3 reads CASRVGGEQFF. The CDR3 bases are TGTGCCAGCCGAGTGGGGGGTGAGCAGTTCTTC.

This clonotype came up many times. The chain couples TRBV4-2 to TRBJ2-2; D may be TRBD2 (5 bases). This CDR3 comprises 14 residues. The V gene's germline CDR1 is LGHNA and CDR2 YNFKEQ. V was clipped by 6 bases and J by 4 bases, with 12 bases between them. CDR3 sequence reads: CASRQLRGTGELFF. In DNA form, the CDR3 reads TGTGCCAGCAGGCAGTTACGGGGCACCGGGGAGCTGTTTTTT.

This clonotype appeared a few times. This sequence joins TRBV6-2 or TRBV6-3 and TRBJ2-1; D not certain. The V gene's germline CDR1 is MNHEY and CDR2 SVGEGT. V lost 7 bases, J lost 4 bases, and 11 bases lay in between. The CDR3 sequence is 13 residues long. The CDR3 is CASTPYPYNEQFF. CDR3 coding DNA: TGTGCCAGCACCCCTTATCCTTACAATGAGCAGTTCTTC.

This clonotype occurred many times. The chain uses TRBV18 and TRBJ2-5, with D tentatively TRBD2 (5 bases). The CDR3 runs 15 residues. Trimming removed 3 bases at V and 5 bases at J, with 16 bases between. Germline V gives CDR1 KGHSH, CDR2 LQKENI. The CDR3 DNA sequence: TGTGCCAGCTCACCTCCGTCGCGGGTGGAGGAGACCCAGTACTTC. Its translation: CASSPPSRVEETQYF.

This clonotype was found many times. This chain connects TRBV5-1 to TRBJ2-3, with TRBD2 matching 7 bases. The V gene end was trimmed by 0 bases and the J gene end by 1 base; junction bases not matched to a gene: 2. The CDR3 length is 15 residues. Germline V gene data show CDR1 as SGHRS and CDR2 as YFSETQ. DNA for the CDR3: TGCGCCAGCAGCTTGGAAGCGGGGCGCACAGATACGCAGTATTTT. Protein: CASSLEAGRTDTQYF.

This clonotype was detected only a few times. The genes are TRBV6-2 or TRBV6-3 and TRBJ2-1, with TRBD2 matching over 15 bases. Trimming removed 5 bases from V and 4 bases from J; junction bases left unmatched: 15. The CDR3 sequence is 20 residues long. Looked up from germline, CDR1 is MNHEY and CDR2 is SVGEGT. CDR3 sequence (DNA): TGTGCCAGCAGTCCCCGGACTAGCGGGGGGGCTTCGCCTTATTACAATGAGCAGTTCTTC. Its translation is CASSPRTSGGASPYYNEQFF.

This clonotype has more than one count but fewer than ten. This chain connects TRBV7-8 to TRBJ1-1; D unresolved. Germline lookup yields CDR1 SGHVS and CDR2 FQNEAQ. The CDR3 totals 12 residues. With 2 bases removed from V and 7 bases from J, the gap between germline ends came to 8 bases. The CDR3 protein is CASSLPQIEAFF. CDR3 bases: TGTGCCAGCAGCTTACCGCAGATTGAAGCTTTCTTT.

On this clonotype: Possible read error: a much larger clone is one base away. The V gene is TRBV7-3, the J gene TRBJ2-3; D could derive from TRBD1 or TRBD2 (5 bases each). The length of the CDR3 is 15 residues. The V gene lost 5 bases and the J gene lost 3 bases, with 15 bases spanning the gap. Germline values: CDR1 SGHTA, CDR2 FQGTGA. CDR3: CASSAGTSLTDTQYF. CDR3 coding DNA: TGTGCCAGCAGCGCCGGGACCTCTTTAACAGATACGCAGTATTTT.

This clonotype was seen at least ten times. The genes are TRBV5-1 and TRBJ2-3; 13 bases map to TRBD2. In germline, CDR1 is SGHRS, CDR2 YFSETQ. CDR3 length equals 16 residues. V shed 4 bases, J shed 0 bases, and the junction held 2 bases outside the gene matches. CDR3 in amino acids: CASSPGLAGSTDTQYF. The CDR3 DNA follows: TGCGCCAGCAGCCCGGGACTAGCGGGAAGCACAGATACGCAGTATTTT.

This clonotype was recorded at least ten times. V gene TRBV2 combines with J gene TRBJ1-5; D not resolved. This CDR3 has 13 amino acids. V lost 6 bases and J lost 2, with 8 bases in between. The germline V gene has CDR1 SNHLY and CDR2 FYNNEI. The DNA for the CDR3 is TGTGCCAGCAGGGTAGAGGGCAATCAGCCCCAGCATTTT. It specifies CASRVEGNQPQHF.

The chain recombines TRBV29-1 with TRBJ1-1; 8 positions agree with TRBD1. J was trimmed by 3 bases and V by 8 bases; bases with no gene match: 8. The CDR3 has 13 amino acids. Germline V CDR1 and CDR2: SQVTM, ANQGSEA. DNA of the CDR3: TGCAGCTTCCGAGGGGACAGGTACACTGAAGCTTTCTTT. Translated: CSFRGDRYTEAFF.